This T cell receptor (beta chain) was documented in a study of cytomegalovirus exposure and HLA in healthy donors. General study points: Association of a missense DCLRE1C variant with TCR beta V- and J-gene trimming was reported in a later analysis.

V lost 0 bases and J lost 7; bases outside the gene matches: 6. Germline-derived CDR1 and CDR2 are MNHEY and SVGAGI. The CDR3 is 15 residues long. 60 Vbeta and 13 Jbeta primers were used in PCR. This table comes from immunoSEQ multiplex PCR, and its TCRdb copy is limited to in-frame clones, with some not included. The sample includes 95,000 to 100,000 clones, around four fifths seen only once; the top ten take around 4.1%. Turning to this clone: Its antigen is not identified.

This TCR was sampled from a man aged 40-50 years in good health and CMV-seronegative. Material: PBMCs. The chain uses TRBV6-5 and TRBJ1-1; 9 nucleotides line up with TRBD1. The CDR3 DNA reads TGTGCCAGCAGTTACTCGGTCGACAGGGGGGTTGAAGCTTTCTTT. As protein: CASSYSVDRGVEAFF.